The 3 T cell receptor beta chains below come from one sample, sequenced in a study of blood T cells in healthy people across ages. Using a J-beta primer mix together with a sample-barcoded 5' primer, a second PCR was run for about 7 to 12 cycles. TCRdb re-called the 5' RACE reads through MiXCR, storing one row per CDR3 protein. The table has about 1 million distinct CDR3 sequences, under 55% seen once; the top ten hold under 20%. The material sequenced was blood. The receptors derive from an older woman in good health.

Only a few counts were recorded for this clonotype. The V gene is TRBV25-1, the J gene TRBJ2-7, with a tentative D call TRBD1 (6 bases). Germline V lookup: CDR1 MGHDK, CDR2 SYGVNS. The CDR3 length is 13 residues. V was cut by 4 bases and J by 4 bases, with 11 bases left in between. CDR3 coding DNA: TGTGCCAGCAGTGTTCAGGGGTTGTACGAGCAGTACTTC. Its protein product is CASSVQGLYEQYF.

The rearrangement uses TRBV5-1 and TRBJ2-5; D ambiguous. CDR3 length: 13 amino acids. Germline V gene sequence: CDR1 SGHRS, CDR2 YFSETQ. Trimming shortened V by 0 bases and J by 3 bases, and 6 bases separated the two germline ends. The CDR3 sequence is CASSLAAKETQYF. The CDR3 DNA is TGCGCCAGCAGCTTGGCCGCCAAAGAGACCCAGTACTTC.

This chain joins TRBV28 and TRBJ1-2; D not resolved. V dropped 10 bases and J dropped 2 bases, with 11 bases sitting between them. The CDR3 has 12 amino acids. Germline CDR1 and CDR2: MDHEN and SYDVKM. CDR3 nucleotide sequence: TGTGCCACCGGAATGGCGAACTATGGCTACACCTTC. It is translated as CATGMANYGYTF.